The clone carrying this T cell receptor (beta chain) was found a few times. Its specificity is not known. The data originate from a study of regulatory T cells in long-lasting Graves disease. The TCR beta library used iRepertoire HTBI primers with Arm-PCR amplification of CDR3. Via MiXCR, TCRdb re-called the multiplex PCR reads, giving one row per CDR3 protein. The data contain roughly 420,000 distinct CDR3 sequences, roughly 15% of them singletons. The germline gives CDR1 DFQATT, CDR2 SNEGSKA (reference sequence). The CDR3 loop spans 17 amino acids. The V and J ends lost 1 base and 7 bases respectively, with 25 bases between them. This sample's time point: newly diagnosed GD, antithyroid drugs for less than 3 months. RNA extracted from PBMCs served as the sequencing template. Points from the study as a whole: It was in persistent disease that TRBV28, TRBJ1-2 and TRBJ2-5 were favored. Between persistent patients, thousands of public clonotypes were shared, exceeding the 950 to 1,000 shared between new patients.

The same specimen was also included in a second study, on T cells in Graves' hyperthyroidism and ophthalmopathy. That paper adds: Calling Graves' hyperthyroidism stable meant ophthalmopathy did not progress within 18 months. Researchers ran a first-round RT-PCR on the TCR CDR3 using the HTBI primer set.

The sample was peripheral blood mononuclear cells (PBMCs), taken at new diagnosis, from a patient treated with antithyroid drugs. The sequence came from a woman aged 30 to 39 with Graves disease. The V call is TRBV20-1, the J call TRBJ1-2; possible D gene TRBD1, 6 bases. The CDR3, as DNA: TGCAGTGCTAGAGTCGGGATCGGGGGGGGGCGAACTTTTGGCTACACCTTC. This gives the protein CSARVGIGGGRTFGYTF.